Sequencing of this TCR beta chain was carried out in a study of sequential checkpoint blockade in melanoma. Overall study: TCRbeta immunosequencing was performed on DNA from roughly 99 pretreatment melanoma tumor samples.

Study observations and caveats: Pretreatment TIL clonality tracked with response in the nivolumab-first arm.

Assay used: immunoSEQ multiplex PCR; TCRdb lists only in-frame clones, some missing. The sample has 10,000 to 15,000 clones, about 21% seen once. A remark on this clone: Its matching antigen is unknown.

Stated treatment: randomized to nivolumab then ipilimumab (arm A) or the reverse (arm B). This CDR3 is built from 15 residues. Germline lookup yields CDR1 SQVTM and CDR2 ANQGSEA. Trimming cost V 4 bases and J 2 bases; bases outside gene matches: 3. This sequence was found in a human donor with melanoma. The chain employs TRBV29-1 and TRBJ2-3, with 13 positions matching TRBD2. The source was tumor tissue (inferred from file names), collected from a patient given nivolumab and ipilimumab in sequence. The chain's CDR3 is CSVGGLAGNTDTQYF. CDR3 nucleotide sequence: TGCAGCGTTGGGGGACTAGCGGGGAACACAGATACGCAGTATTTT.